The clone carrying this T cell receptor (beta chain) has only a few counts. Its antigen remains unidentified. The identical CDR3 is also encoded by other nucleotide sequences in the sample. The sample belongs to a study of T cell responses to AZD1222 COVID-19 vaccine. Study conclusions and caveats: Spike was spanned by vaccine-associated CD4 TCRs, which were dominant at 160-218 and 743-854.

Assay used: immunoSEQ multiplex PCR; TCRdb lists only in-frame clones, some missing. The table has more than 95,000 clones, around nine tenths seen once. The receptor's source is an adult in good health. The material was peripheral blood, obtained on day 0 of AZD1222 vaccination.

Written as DNA, the CDR3 is TGTGCCAGCAGCTCCACAGGGGGCAGATCACCCCTCCACTTT. Its protein product is CASSSTGGRSPLHF. The chain is built from TRBV7-3 and TRBJ1-6; 9 positions agree with TRBD1. J was trimmed by 10 bases and V by 4 bases; bases with no gene match: 5. The length of the CDR3 is 14 residues. Germline V gene sequence: CDR1 SGHTA, CDR2 FQGTGA.